This T cell receptor beta chain was identified in a study of siplizumab effects on memory and regulatory T cells. The protocol was immunoSEQ multiplex PCR, while the TCRdb copy is restricted to in-frame clones and leaves out a portion. The repertoire holds tens of thousands of clones, with more than 70% as singletons. This clone was recorded only once. V shed 4 bases and J shed 1 base, with 12 bases lying between them. Germline CDR1 reads SGHKS; CDR2 reads YYEKEE (reference sequence). CDR3 length: 15 residues. The V gene is TRBV5-5, the J gene TRBJ1-5; D possibly corresponds to TRBD1 (5 bases). The sequence derives from a human donor in good health. Specimen: naive CD4+ T cells sorted from blood. CDR3 sequence: CASSAGTESNQPQHF. The CDR3 coding sequence is TGTGCCAGCAGCGCAGGGACGGAAAGCAATCAGCCCCAGCATTTT.